A single sample gave rise to the 10 T cell receptor beta chains below, sequenced in a study of PD-1 blockade in classical Hodgkin lymphoma. TCRdb's copy holds only in-frame clones and misses some; the assay was immunoSEQ multiplex PCR. In the table there are under 70,000 clones, about 91% of which are singletons. Brentuximab vedotin exposure varied among the patients, all of whom had relapsed after autologous stem cell transplantation. Sequenced material: peripheral blood mononuclear cells (PBMCs), taken at baseline. The source of these receptors is a human donor with classical Hodgkin lymphoma.

The chain links TRBV7-9 to TRBJ2-3; 9 bases fit TRBD1. Germline V gene lookup returns CDR1 SEHNR and CDR2 FQNEAQ (reference sequence). The junction had 12 bases not matched to a gene; V was cut back by 5 bases and J by 6 bases. The CDR3 consists of 16 residues. CDR3 region: CASSPQGQGMADTQYF. Here the CDR3 DNA reads TGTGCCAGCAGCCCTCAGGGACAGGGCATGGCGGATACGCAGTATTTT.

The chain carries TRBV10-3 and TRBJ1-5, with 8 nucleotides matching TRBD1. The CDR3 runs to 12 residues. V was pared by 10 bases and J by 5 bases, with 4 bases of the junction left unmatched. Germline assignment: CDR1 ENHRY and CDR2 SYGVKD. The CDR3: CATQTGDQPQHF. The CDR3 DNA reads as TGTGCCACCCAGACAGGGGATCAGCCCCAGCATTTT.

The V gene is TRBV30, the J gene TRBJ1-6; D is perhaps TRBD1 (6 bases). The CDR3 is made up of 14 amino acids. Trimming stripped 5 bases from V and 4 bases from J, with 12 bases between. Germline assignment: CDR1 GTSNPN and CDR2 SVGIG (reference sequence). CDR3 sequence: CAWCTGRYNSPLHF. Written as DNA, the CDR3 is TGTGCCTGGTGCACAGGGAGGTATAATTCACCCCTCCACTTT. Full variable domain (rest looked up from reference TRBV30 and TRBJ1-6): SQTIHQWPATLVQPVGSPLSLECTVEGTSNPNLYWYRQAAGRGLQLLFYSVGIGQISSEVPQNLSASRPQDRQFILSSKKLLLSDSGFYLCAWCTGRYNSPLHFGNGTRLTVT.

The CDR3 nucleotides read TGTGCCAGCTCACCGAGGACAGAACCCTACGAGCAGTACTTC. Its protein product is CASSPRTEPYEQYF. The gene calls are TRBV18 and TRBJ2-7, with TRBD1 as a possible D gene (6 bases). Trimming left V 3 bases short and J 2 bases short, with 11 bases between. The CDR3 contains 14 residues. Germline-derived CDR1 and CDR2 are KGHSH and LQKENI. Looking up the rest from reference TRBV18 and TRBJ2-7 gives the full variable domain: NAGVMQNPRHLVRRRGQEARLRCSPMKGHSHVYWYRQLPEEGLKFMVYLQKENIIDESGMPKERFSAEFPKEGPSILRIQQVVRGDSAAYFCASSPRTEPYEQYFGPGTRLTVT.

The chain combines TRBV30 with TRBJ1-2; a weak D match, TRBD1 (6 bases). Trimming took 7 bases from V and 2 from J, leaving 20 bases between them. Germline assignment: CDR1 GTSNPN and CDR2 SVGIG (reference sequence). The CDR3 is made up of 15 amino acids. The CDR3 nucleotides read TGTGCCTTATGGACAGATACCGTCGTGAACTATGGCTACACCTTC. It specifies CALWTDTVVNYGYTF.

The chain uses TRBV14 and TRBJ2-7; D ambiguous. CDR1 and CDR2 from the germline V gene are SGHDN and FVKESK. The CDR3 loop spans 11 amino acids. With 2 bases removed from V and 3 bases from J, the gap between germline ends came to 2 bases. The CDR3 DNA is TGTGCCAGCAGCCAATACTACGAGCAGTACTTC. This gives the protein CASSQYYEQYF.

The chain carries TRBV19 and TRBJ2-7; the match to TRBD1 covers 7 bases. Unmatched junction bases numbered 4, after V lost 5 bases and J lost 0 bases. Germline loops: CDR1 LNHDA, CDR2 SQIVND (reference sequence). This CDR3 contains 14 residues. The CDR3 reads CASSVGQNSYEQYF. The CDR3 DNA sequence: TGTGCCAGTAGTGTGGGACAGAACTCCTACGAGCAGTACTTC.

This clone was seen a handful of times. V is TRBV7-9 and J is TRBJ1-1; no definite D call. The V end lost 5 bases, the J end lost 0 bases, and 1 base lay between the germline ends. Germline V gene lookup returns CDR1 SEHNR and CDR2 FQNEAQ (reference sequence). The CDR3 loop spans 11 amino acids. The CDR3 DNA sequence: TGTGCCAGCAGCGTGAACACTGAAGCTTTCTTT. Its protein is CASSVNTEAFF.

The chain is built from TRBV11-2 and TRBJ2-1; TRBD2 matches 9 bases. The germline CDR1 and CDR2 sequences are SGHAT and FQNNGV. This CDR3 has 14 amino acids. V lost 0 bases and J lost 6; bases outside the gene matches: 0. CDR3 loop: CASSLERGGNEQFF. CDR3 DNA sequence: TGTGCCAGCAGCTTAGAGCGGGGGGGCAATGAGCAGTTCTTC.

The chain has TRBV28 and TRBJ2-7; possibly TRBD1 or TRBD2 for D (5 bases each). The CDR3 is made up of 13 amino acids. V dropped 6 bases and J dropped 4 bases, with 13 bases sitting between them. CDR1 is MDHEN, CDR2 SYDVKM, per germline. The DNA for the CDR3 is TGTGCCAGCAGGGTGACGGGGCCTTACGAGCAGTACTTC. The encoded protein is CASRVTGPYEQYF. The variable domain in full, with the rest retrieved from reference TRBV28 and TRBJ2-7, is DVKVTQSSRYLVKRTGEKVFLECVQDMDHENMFWYRQDPGLGLRLIYFSYDVKMKEKGDIPEGYSVSREKKERFSLILESASTNQTSMYLCASRVTGPYEQYFGPGTRLTVT.